The 11 T cell receptor beta chains presented below share a single source sample, sequenced in a study of blood T cell repertoires in COVID-19. Sequenced by immunoSEQ multiplex PCR; TCRdb stores in-frame clones only, minus some. This sample has around 91,000 clones, with around 74% found just once. Sequences were obtained from peripheral blood. Receptor source: a woman over 75 with active or convalescent COVID-19.

V is TRBV7-6 and J is TRBJ2-7, with 8 nucleotides matching TRBD2. The CDR3 runs to 14 residues. The V gene's germline CDR1 is SGHVS and CDR2 FNYEAQ. V lost 0 bases and J lost 6; bases outside the gene matches: 4. The CDR3 loop reads CASSLAVGLGEQYF. DNA for the CDR3: TGTGCCAGCAGCTTAGCGGTGGGACTAGGCGAGCAGTACTTC.

On this clone: The junction departs from the called germline gene at one end, perhaps through a read error. V usage is TRBV5-1 and J usage is TRBJ2-5, with 10 bases fitting TRBD2. The CDR3 is made up of 15 amino acids. The germline V gene encodes CDR1 SGHRS and CDR2 YFSETQ. CDR3 nucleotide sequence: TGTGCCAGCAGCATCCCCTCTAGCGGGAGCGAGACCCAGTACTTC. The encoded protein is CASSIPSSGSETQYF.

The chain employs TRBV19 and TRBJ2-1, with 12 bases identical to TRBD2. V lost 2 bases, J lost 10 bases, and 18 bases stayed unmatched. Looked up from germline, CDR1 is LNHDA and CDR2 is SQIVND (reference sequence). The CDR3 totals 19 residues. The DNA of the CDR3 is TGTGCCAGTAGTATAAGAGCGGCTAGCGGGAGGGCCGATAGGATGGAGCAGTTCTTC. This gives the protein CASSIRAASGRADRMEQFF.

This clone was seen once. This chain connects TRBV21-1 to TRBJ2-5; no DNA check was done on the table's D call, TRBD2. TRBV21-1 is deemed a pseudogene. This CDR3 is built from 18 residues. The CDR3 region is CASSIGTSGNGDRETQYF. CDR3 sequence (DNA): TGTGCCAGCAGCATCGGGACTAGCGGGAACGGTGATCGAGAGACCCAGTACTTC.

This chain joins TRBV11-2 and TRBJ2-3; a weak D match, TRBD2 (6 bases). In germline, CDR1 is SGHAT, CDR2 FQNNGV. The length of the CDR3 is 16 residues. The ends were cut back, 2 bases at V and 4 bases at J, with 16 bases in the middle. CDR3 sequence (DNA): TGTGCCAGCAGCTTACTAGCGTCGGGTGGCTCAGATACGCAGTATTTT. Amino acid sequence: CASSLLASGGSDTQYF.

The chain is built from TRBV7-2 and TRBJ2-7; 14 bases line up with TRBD2. From germline, CDR1 is SGHTA and CDR2 FQGNSA. CDR3 length equals 15 residues. Losses at the gene ends were 5 bases for V and 6 bases for J; bases not matched to a gene: 6. CDR3 in DNA: TGTGCCAGCAGCCTCTCCGGACTAGCGGGAGGCGAGCAGTACTTC. Translated, it gives CASSLSGLAGGEQYF.

The rearrangement uses TRBV27 and TRBJ2-2; D remains ambiguous. This CDR3 is 13 amino acids long. Germline V gives CDR1 MNHEY, CDR2 SMNVEV (reference sequence). Trimming pared 5 bases from V and 2 bases from J, leaving 6 bases between. For the CDR3, the DNA is TGTGCCAGCAGTCGACACAACACCGGGGAGCTGTTTTTT. Amino acid sequence: CASSRHNTGELFF.

V is TRBV10-3 and J is TRBJ2-2; tentative D call: TRBD1 (5 bases). The V end lost 8 bases, the J end lost 2 bases, and 9 bases lay between the germline ends. The CDR3 is made up of 13 amino acids. Germline assignment: CDR1 ENHRY and CDR2 SYGVKD. In DNA, the CDR3 is TGTGCCATCGAGACAGATAACACCGGGGAGCTGTTTTTT. Translation: CAIETDNTGELFF.

The chain combines TRBV11-3 with TRBJ2-1, with TRBD2 matching over 9 bases. This CDR3 comprises 15 residues. Germline V gene lookup returns CDR1 SGHNT and CDR2 YENEEA. The ends lost 1 base at V and 2 bases at J; junction bases unmatched: 0. The CDR3 sequence is CASSLGLAAYNEQFF. Here the CDR3 DNA reads TGTGCCAGCAGCTTAGGACTAGCGGCCTACAATGAGCAGTTCTTC.

The J gene is TRBJ1-2, the V gene TRBV2, with D possibly being TRBD1 (5 bases). The CDR3 loop spans 13 amino acids. Germline loops: CDR1 SNHLY, CDR2 FYNNEI. The V gene lost 4 bases and the J gene lost 6 bases, with 12 bases spanning the gap. The CDR3 reads CASSARTIHGYTF. The CDR3 bases are TGTGCCAGCAGTGCGCGGACAATTCATGGCTACACCTTC.

The chain employs TRBV7-6 and TRBJ1-2, with a weak D call TRBD1 (5 bases). The CDR3 consists of 15 residues. The ends were cut back, 4 bases at V and 9 bases at J, with 21 bases in the middle. Per germline, CDR1 SGHVS and CDR2 FNYEAQ. The chain's CDR3 is CASSYLGTSPERYTF. The CDR3 DNA follows: TGTGCCAGCAGCTACCTAGGGACTTCACCGGAGCGCTACACCTTC.